Shown below are 6 T cell receptor beta chains from a single sample sequenced in a study of T-cell reconstitution after alpha-beta-depleted transplantation in children. The library targeted TCRbeta and was prepared with unique molecular identifiers. TCRdb processed the PCR reads anew with MiXCR; each CDR3 protein has one entry. The table includes about 830,000 distinct CDR3 sequences, 15% to 20% detected once. The sample in question was PBMCs, mostly from graft donor cells, obtained 360 days after TCRalphabeta/CD19-depleted stem cell transplant. The receptors originated from a male patient younger than 18 who had a stem cell transplant for acute lymphoblastic leukemia, so the T cells may come from the graft donor.

This clonotype has just a few counts. The chain is built from TRBV10-2 and TRBJ2-7; 10 bases agree with TRBD1. V lost 7 bases to trimming and J lost 4 bases; unmatched junction nucleotides: 13. The CDR3 runs 16 residues. In germline, CDR1 is WSHSY, CDR2 SAAADI. The CDR3 spells CASTPRRDRGIYEQYF. CDR3 nucleotide sequence: TGCGCCAGCACCCCCCGCAGGGACAGGGGTATTTACGAGCAGTACTTC.

This clonotype was counted a few times. The chain is built from TRBV7-9 and TRBJ2-1; TRBD1 matches 8 bases. The CDR3 sequence is 16 residues long. Germline CDR1 is SEHNR and CDR2 is FQNEAQ (reference sequence). Trimming took 4 bases from V and 5 from J; bases not matched to a gene: 10. CDR3 amino acids: CASSSPGGAWDNEQFF. In DNA form, the CDR3 reads TGTGCCAGCAGCTCCCCAGGGGGCGCTTGGGACAATGAGCAGTTCTTC.

This clonotype was picked up a small number of times. The chain joins TRBV7-9 to TRBJ2-1; 9 nucleotides line up with TRBD1. Germline V lookup: CDR1 SEHNR, CDR2 FQNEAQ (reference sequence). The length of the CDR3 is 16 residues. V trimming: 5 bases; J trimming: 5 bases; junction bases outside the gene matches: 10. This chain's CDR3 is CASSTGGTGIDNEQFF. CDR3 DNA: TGTGCCAGCAGCACCGGTGGGACAGGGATCGACAATGAGCAGTTCTTC.

This chain links TRBV6-1 with TRBJ2-3; tentatively, D is TRBD1 (5 bases). The CDR3 is made up of 13 amino acids. Germline V gene lookup returns CDR1 MNHNS and CDR2 SASEGT. The ends were cut back, 7 bases at V and 3 bases at J, with 11 bases in the middle. The CDR3 protein is CASTYSGTDTQYF. CDR3 DNA: TGTGCCAGCACCTATTCAGGGACAGATACGCAGTATTTT.

V is TRBV3-1 and J is TRBJ1-3; D gene ambiguous. CDR1 is LGHDT, CDR2 YNNKEL, per germline (reference sequence). Trimming removed 1 base at V and 0 bases at J, with 4 bases between. The CDR3 is 14 residues long. The CDR3 loop reads CASSQALSGNTIYF. DNA for the CDR3: TGTGCCAGCAGCCAAGCTCTCTCTGGAAACACCATATATTTT.

This CDR3 is CASSRWLAGVVKSSYNEQFF. The CDR3 coding sequence is TGTGCCAGCAGCCGATGGCTAGCGGGAGTTGTAAAGAGCTCCTACAATGAGCAGTTCTTC. The rearrangement uses TRBV3-1 and TRBJ2-1; 10 bases align to TRBD2. This CDR3 has 20 amino acids. After removal of 4 bases from V and 0 bases from J, the junction contained 15 bases not matched to a gene. Germline CDR1 reads LGHDT; CDR2 reads YNNKEL (reference sequence).